The rows below give T cell receptor beta chains drawn from one sample of a study of CD8 T cells in ankylosing spondylitis. TCRdb re-derived calls from the 5' RACE reads in MiXCR, one entry per CDR3 protein. This sample has under 850,000 distinct CDR3 sequences, with roughly 19% found just once. The sequenced sample consisted of blood, either unsorted or a sorted T cell fraction (not recorded which). Source of these receptors: a male donor with ankylosing spondylitis. Both conserved end residues are part of each CDR3. A D gene is named only where the DNA matches it firmly. The size of a clone is reported for some rows only, either as once, few or many, or as a class for expanded clones.

TRBJ1-1,TRBV10-2,.,many,TGCGCCAGCAGTGAAGGGTTAGAAGCTTTCTTT,CASSEGLEAFF
TRBJ2-1,TRBV4-2,TRBD2,once,TGTGCCAGCAGCCGATTTGAGAGGCCTAGCGGGAGTGTTGAGGGTGAGCAGTTCTTC,CASSRFERPSGSVEGEQFF
TRBJ2-1,TRBV6-5,.,few,TGTGCCAGCAGTTACCACAGGGTCGGGGAGCAGTTCTTC,CASSYHRVGEQFF
TRBJ2-1,TRBV4-3,TRBD2,few,TGCGCCAGCAGCCAGGGGACTAGCGACAATGAGCAGTTCTTC,CASSQGTSDNEQFF
TRBJ2-3,TRBV30,TRBD1,.,TGTGCCTGGGGCGAGGGGGCGTCGACAGATACGCAGTATTTT,CAWGEGASTDTQYF
TRBJ2-1,TRBV7-9,.,.,TGTGCCAGCAGCGGGGTTAAGCGGGTGGTCCATGAGCAGTTCTTC,CASSGVKRVVHEQFF
TRBJ2-2,TRBV30,.,few,TGTGCCTGGAGTGTCGGGCCCCGGGAGCTGTTTTTT,CAWSVGPRELFF
TRBJ1-2,TRBV3-1,TRBD1,.,TGTGCCAGCAGCCAGAACGGACAGGGGGCAGGTGGCTACACCTTC,CASSQNGQGAGGYTF
TRBJ2-7,TRBV6-2/TRBV6-3,.,many,TGTGCCAGCAGTTACTCAAGCCTGGGGGAGCAGTACTTC,CASSYSSLGEQYF
TRBJ2-1,TRBV9,TRBD2,few,TGTGCCAGCAGCCCAGGACTAGCGGGGGACTACAATGAGCAGTTCTTC,CASSPGLAGDYNEQFF
TRBJ2-3,TRBV7-8,.,few,TGTGCCAGCAGCCTATCCCCGGGGTCCTGGAGCACAGATACGCAGTATTTT,CASSLSPGSWSTDTQYF
TRBJ1-2,TRBV7-2,.,.,TGTGCCAGCAGCTTAGTTGCAGAGGGCTACACCTTC,CASSLVAEGYTF
TRBJ2-3,TRBV4-1,TRBD1,.,TGCGCCAGCAGCCATGGGACAGGGGGCGGTACAGATACGCAGTATTTT,CASSHGTGGGTDTQYF
TRBJ2-1,TRBV20-1,TRBD2,few,TGCAGTGCTAGATCTGGACTAGCGGGAGTGGGGGCGCAGTTCTTC,CSARSGLAGVGAQFF
TRBJ2-7,TRBV7-2,TRBD2,few,TGTGCCAGCAGCTCACCCGGGACTAGCGGGAGTAACGAGCAGTACTTC,CASSSPGTSGSNEQYF
TRBJ2-7,TRBV27,.,few,TGTGCCAGCAGTTTTAGACGGACCTACGAGCAGTACTTC,CASSFRRTYEQYF
TRBJ2-1,TRBV3-1,TRBD2,.,TGTGCCAGCAGCCAAGGACTACTAGCGGGGGGGGATTACAATGAGCAGTTCTTC,CASSQGLLAGGDYNEQFF